One and the same sample provided the 27 T cell receptor delta chains below, sequenced in a study of gamma delta lymphoproliferative disorders and STAT genes. Sequencing used genomic DNA taken from PBMCs of patients and controls. TCRdb reanalysed the multiplex PCR reads via CATT. This table has about 3,100 delta-chain clones, about 1.3% appearing once. The sequenced sample consisted of blood. These receptors originate from a human donor in good health.

This clone has a handful of counts. TCRdb pairs this DNA with a much larger clone's protein that differs at residue 5, likely a read error; the protein shown was translated from the DNA. The chain uses TRDV2 and TRDJ1; TRDD3 aligns across 11 bases. V was clipped by 2 bases and J by 4 bases; unmatched bases: 17. Germline V gene sequence: CDR1 GEAIGNYY, CDR2 EKD. The CDR3 loop spans 19 amino acids. The CDR3 reads CACDMLNGGYAFSVDKLIF. CDR3 coding DNA: TGTGCCTGTGACATGCTAAATGGGGGATACGCGTTTTCTGTCGATAAACTCATCTTT.

About this clone itself: TCRdb's entry gives the protein of a much larger clone, which mismatches this DNA's translation at residue 4, likely from a read error; the protein reported here is translated from the DNA. The V call is TRDV2, the J call TRDJ1; TRDD3 matches 9 bases. The CDR3 spans 16 residues. The germline gives CDR1 GEAIGNYY, CDR2 EKD. CDR3 loop: CACGTVTGGPTDKLIF. For the CDR3, the DNA is TGTGCCTGTGGCACCGTCACTGGGGGACCCACCGATAAACTCATCTTT.

This clone showed up just a few times. No V gene call was produced; the J gene was TRDJ3; the table's D gene call, TRDD3, was not cross checked with the DNA. There are 22 residues in the CDR3. Here the CDR3 reads CASLWLPTARVSSSWDTRQMFF. In nucleotides, the CDR3 is TGTGCTTCATTGTGGCTTCCTACCGCCCGGGTGTCGAGCTCCTGGGACACCCGACAGATGTTTTTC.

This clone was seen more than once but under ten times. The protein held in TCRdb is that of a much larger clone and does not match this DNA's translation at residue 15, likely because of a read error; the protein shown is translated from the DNA. This chain joins TRDV1 and TRDJ1; 10 bases line up with TRDD3. Looked up from germline, CDR1 is TSWWSYY and CDR2 is QGS. This CDR3 spans 17 amino acids. The CDR3 sequence: CALGPTGGIRHTDKPIF. The CDR3, as DNA: TGTGCTCTTGGGCCGACGGGGGGGATACGCCACACCGATAAACCCATCTTT.

This clone was recorded a few times. A read error is likely here: a far larger clone is one base away. This sample also contains other DNA sequences that code for the same CDR3. V is TRDV2 and J is TRDJ1; TRDD3 is a possible D gene (6 bases). V lost 2 bases and J lost 9, with 18 bases in between. Germline V gene sequence: CDR1 GEAIGNYY, CDR2 EKD. The CDR3 loop spans 14 amino acids. CDR3 nucleotide sequence: TGTGCCTGTGACAGTGTACTGGGAGATACCCAACTCATCTTT. Its protein is CACDSVLGDTQLIF.

This clone was detected only a few times. This likely reflects a read error, since a far larger clone is one base away. V gene TRDV2 combines with J gene TRDJ3; the D gene is possibly TRDD3 (5 bases). Germline values: CDR1 GEAIGNYY, CDR2 EKD. The CDR3 is 22 amino acids. CDR3 sequence: CACDPTLGLAGDYSRDTRQMFF. CDR3 DNA sequence: TGTGCCTGTGACCCAACCTTGGGGTTGGCTGGCGATTACTCCCGGGACACCCGACAGATGTTTTTC.

By share, this clone ranks as large. Other DNA variants within this sample encode the same CDR3. The chain has TRDV2 and TRDJ3, with 12 bases that match TRDD3. Trimming cost V 1 base and J 1 base; bases outside gene matches: 16. Germline CDR1 GEAIGNYY, CDR2 EKD. CDR3 length: 23 amino acids. For the CDR3, the DNA is TGTGCCTGTGACACGATCTCACTGGGGGATACTAGGGCCTCTTCCTGGGACACCCGACAGATGTTTTTC. Translating it yields CACDTISLGDTRASSWDTRQMFF.

This clone was picked up a small number of times. This chain links TRDV2 with TRDJ1, with TRDD3 matching over 11 bases. This CDR3 spans 17 amino acids. J was trimmed by 0 bases and V by 3 bases; bases with no gene match: 8. From germline, CDR1 is GEAIGNYY and CDR2 EKD. DNA of the CDR3: TGTGCCTGTGACCTACTGGGGGATATAGGGCACACCGATAAACTCATCTTT. This encodes CACDLLGDIGHTDKLIF.

This clone was seen a few times. This likely stems from a read error, as it lies one base from a far larger clone. Other DNA sequences in this sample translate to the same CDR3. The V gene is TRDV1, the J gene TRDJ1; 8 bases match TRDD3. The V segment lost 5 bases and the J segment 0 bases; nucleotides outside the gene matches: 11. CDR1 is TSWWSYY, CDR2 QGS, per germline. This CDR3 has 17 residues. This CDR3 is CALGPTGGIRHTDKLIF. The CDR3 DNA reads TGTGCTCTTGGGCCGACGGGAGGGATACGCCACACCGATAAACTCATCTTT.

Worth noting for this clone: For this DNA, TCRdb reports the protein of a much larger clone, which diverges at residue 3, most likely from a read error; the protein presented here is translated directly from the DNA. V is TRDV2 and J is TRDJ1; TRDD3 might be the D (6 bases). The CDR3 sequence is 16 residues long. CDR1 is GEAIGNYY and CDR2 is EKD in the germline V gene. CDR3 coding DNA: TGTGCCCGTGACCCTCTGGGGAAAAGGGACACCGATAAACTCATCTTT. It yields the protein CARDPLGKRDTDKLIF.

This clone was seen a handful of times. TCRdb pairs this DNA with a much larger clone's protein that differs at residue 8, likely a read error; the protein shown was translated from the DNA. The chain couples TRDV1 to TRDJ1, with 8 bases lining up with TRDD3. Germline V gives CDR1 TSWWSYY, CDR2 QGS. CDR3 size: 17 residues. Losses at the gene ends were 0 bases for V and 1 base for J; bases not matched to a gene: 7. The CDR3 spells CALGELSRGIFTDKLIF. In DNA, the CDR3 is TGTGCTCTTGGGGAACTTTCCCGGGGGATATTCACCGATAAACTCATCTTT.

Worth noting for this clone: With a far larger clone one base away, a read error is the likely cause. CDR3 bases: TGTGCCTGTGACGCCGTATCTACCCTTCCTTGGGTACTGGGGGATACAGTTGCTACTCCCGATAAACTCATCTTT. Protein: CACDAVSTLPWVLGDTVATPDKLIF. The genes are TRDV2 and TRDJ1; 12 bases match TRDD3. Trimming removed 3 bases from V and 3 bases from J; junction bases left unmatched: 34. The germline CDR1 and CDR2 sequences are GEAIGNYY and EKD. This CDR3 spans 25 amino acids.

On this clone: This likely came from a read error, as a far larger clone is one base away. V and J are TRDV1 and TRDJ1; 13 bases map to TRDD3. The CDR3 sequence is 21 residues long. The germline V gene encodes CDR1 TSWWSYY and CDR2 QGS. V lost 1 base, J lost 4 bases, and 18 bases stayed unmatched. This CDR3 is CALGEQATKEDWGIRDDKLIF. The CDR3, as DNA: TGTGCTCTTGGGGAACAGGCTACAAAGGAGGACTGGGGGATACGGGACGATAAACTCATCTTT.

For this clone: TCRdb attributes to this sequence the protein of a much larger clone, which differs from the DNA translation at residue 13; a read error is likely, and the protein displayed is translated from the DNA. J is TRDJ3 and V is TRDV2, with 13 positions matching TRDD3. This CDR3 has 20 amino acids. Germline CDR1 and CDR2: GEAIGNYY and EKD. The CDR3 DNA reads as TGTGCCTGTGACACCGTACTGGGGGATACGAGCTCCCGGGACACCCGACAGATGTTTTTC. Translated, it gives CACDTVLGDTSSRDTRQMFF.

Of note for this clone: TCRdb pairs this DNA with a much larger clone's protein that differs at residue 5, likely a read error; the protein shown was translated from the DNA. V and J are TRDV2 and TRDJ3, with 10 bases aligning to TRDD3. From germline, CDR1 is GEAIGNYY and CDR2 EKD. This CDR3 comprises 18 residues. V was clipped by 2 bases and J by 2 bases; unmatched bases: 5. CDR3 nucleotide sequence: TGTGCCTGTGACATCGGGGGATACGGCACCTGGGACACCCGACAGATGTTTTTC. As protein: CACDIGGYGTWDTRQMFF.

Concerning this clone: The TCRdb protein, from a much larger clone, departs from this DNA's translation at residue 12, likely by read error; the protein shown derives from the DNA. The rearrangement joins TRDV2 to TRDJ1; no reliable D call. The CDR3 covers 18 residues. CDR1 and CDR2 (germline): GEAIGNYY, EKD. V lost 0 bases and J lost 0, with 19 bases in between. CDR3 coding DNA: TGTGCCTGTGACACCTTAGTGGGCCTGAGCTCAGACACCGATAAACTCATCTTT. Its translation: CACDTLVGLSSDTDKLIF.

This clone was seen a handful of times. The protein in TCRdb stems from a much larger clone and differs at residue 17 from this DNA's translation, likely a read error; here the protein is translated from the DNA. This chain links TRDV2 with TRDJ3; possible D gene TRDD3, 5 bases. The CDR3 extends over 19 amino acids. Germline V gives CDR1 GEAIGNYY, CDR2 EKD. The CDR3 sequence: CACDTLDVKGSWDTRQIFF. CDR3 in DNA: TGTGCCTGTGACACCCTGGATGTTAAGGGCTCCTGGGACACCCGACAGATATTTTTC.

This clone turned up a few times. The protein recorded in TCRdb matches a much larger clone and deviates from this DNA's translation at residue 4, suggesting a read error; the protein here is obtained by translating the DNA. V usage is TRDV2 and J usage is TRDJ1; 11 positions agree with TRDD3. Germline CDR1 and CDR2: GEAIGNYY and EKD. The junction had 11 bases not matched to a gene; V was cut back by 6 bases and J by 3 bases. This CDR3 region has 16 residues. CDR3 sequence reads: CACNLLGDKDADKLIF. The CDR3 coding sequence is TGTGCCTGTAACCTACTGGGGGATAAGGATGCCGATAAACTCATCTTT.

Details on this clone: TCRdb lists the protein of a much larger clone for this DNA, which differs at residue 11, so this is likely a read error; the protein given here is translated from the DNA itself. Other DNA sequences of this sample code for an identical CDR3. This sequence joins TRDV2 and TRDJ3; TRDD3 aligns across 9 bases. The CDR3 spans 21 residues. Trimming cost V 0 bases and J 0 bases; bases outside gene matches: 11. Germline CDR1 is GEAIGNYY and CDR2 is EKD. The CDR3 DNA reads TGTGCCTGTGACACCGTATCTGGGGGATCCGGAAGCTCCTGGGACACCCGACAGATGTTTTTC. Its translation: CACDTVSGGSGSSWDTRQMFF.

A word on this clone: A far larger clone is one base from this, pointing to a likely read error. This same CDR3 is encoded by further DNA sequences in the sample. This rearrangement joins TRDV1 to TRDJ1; D tentatively reads TRDD2 or TRDD3 (7 bases each). The CDR3 runs to 18 residues. Germline CDR1 TSWWSYY, CDR2 QGS. CDR3 in DNA: TGTGCCCTTGGGGAACTTTTTCCTACGTTGGGGGAGGACGATAAACTCATCTTT. It encodes CALGELFPTLGEDDKLIF.

To note about this clone: The translation of this DNA and the TCRdb protein of a much larger clone differ at residue 5, probably owing to a read error; the protein shown here is translated from the DNA. The CDR3 loop is CAADLKSGDIPDKLIF. As DNA, the CDR3 is TGTGCAGCAGATCTCAAGTCTGGGGATATCCCCGATAAACTCATCTTT. The chain has TRAV29/DV5 and TRDJ1; TRDD3 agrees at 7 bases. Germline V gene data show CDR1 as NSMFDY and CDR2 as ISSIKDK. This CDR3 is built from 16 residues. V was pared by 4 bases and J by 3 bases, with 15 bases of the junction left unmatched. Together with reference TRAV29/DV5 and TRDJ1, the CDR3 gives the full variable domain: DQQVKQNSPSLSVQEGRISILNCDYTNSMFDYFLWYKKYPAEGPTFLISISSIKDKNEDGRFTVFLNKSAKHLSLHIVPSQPGDSAVYFCAADLKSGDIPDKLIFGKGTRVTVEP.

This clone was counted between two and nine times. The likely explanation is a read error, given a far larger clone one base away. Other DNA sequences in this sample translate to the same CDR3. The rearrangement uses TRDV2 and TRDJ1, with D possibly matching TRDD3 (6 bases). V was cut by 3 bases and J by 0 bases, with 25 bases left in between. Germline V gene data show CDR1 as GEAIGNYY and CDR2 as EKD. CDR3 size: 19 residues. The CDR3 loop is CACDPLSVLGDMDTDKLIF. The DNA of the CDR3 is TGTGCCTGTGACCCCCTCTCCGTACTGGGAGATATGGACACCGATAAACTCATCTTT.

This clone was seen only a few times. TCRdb shows a much larger clone's protein in place of this DNA's translation, and the two differ at residue 13, likely through a read error; the protein shown is translated from the DNA. The chain links TRDV2 to TRDJ1, with 11 bases identical to TRDD3. Germline V CDR1 and CDR2: GEAIGNYY, EKD. The CDR3 consists of 16 residues. The CDR3 is CACDLLGDKDADELIF. The CDR3 region has the DNA TGTGCCTGTGACCTACTGGGGGATAAGGATGCCGATGAACTCATCTTT.

This clone was picked up a small number of times. It differs at one base from a far larger clone, so likely a read error. Other DNA sequences in this sample translate to the same CDR3. This chain uses TRDV2 with TRDJ1, with 11 bases identical to TRDD3. V lost 3 bases, J lost 1 base, and 6 bases stayed unmatched. In germline, CDR1 is GEAIGNYY, CDR2 EKD. The CDR3 sequence is 16 residues long. The CDR3 is CACDALLGDTTDKLIF. CDR3 nucleotide sequence: TGTGCCTGTGACGCTTTGCTGGGGGATACCACCGATAAACTCATCTTT.

About this clone: A far larger clone differs by one base, so this is likely a read error. The chain is built from TRDV2 and TRDJ3, with D maybe TRDD3 (5 bases). Germline CDR1 is GEAIGNYY and CDR2 is EKD. This CDR3 comprises 22 residues. The CDR3 sequence: CACDPTLGLAGDYSWDTRQVFF. The CDR3 nucleotides are TGTGCCTGTGACCCAACCTTGGGGTTGGCTGGCGATTACTCCTGGGACACCCGACAGGTGTTTTTC.

Concerning this clone itself: This DNA translates differently at residue 3 from the TCRdb protein, which is that of a much larger clone; a read error is likely, and the protein shown is the DNA's own translation. The chain has TRDV2 and TRDJ1; D possibly corresponds to TRDD3 (6 bases). The germline V gene encodes CDR1 GEAIGNYY and CDR2 EKD. This CDR3 has 17 amino acids. The CDR3 loop reads CARDSVGGTYGTDKLIF. The DNA for the CDR3 is TGTGCCCGTGACTCCGTTGGGGGGACCTACGGCACCGATAAACTCATCTTT.

As regards this clone: Translating this DNA gives a protein that differs at residue 11 from the TCRdb one, which belongs to a much larger clone; a read error is likely, and the protein shown is this translation. CDR3 coding DNA: TGTGCCTGTGACACCGAATTCGCTGGGGGAAACGGCGATAAACTCATCTTT. It translates to CACDTEFAGGNGDKLIF. The chain combines TRDV2 with TRDJ1, with 8 nucleotides matching TRDD3. The V and J ends lost 0 bases and 4 bases, in that order; junction bases with no gene match: 12. Germline values: CDR1 GEAIGNYY, CDR2 EKD. This CDR3 comprises 17 residues.